The entry that follows covers one T cell receptor beta chain sequence. Its specificity is unknown. This sample was taken from a study of blood T cells in healthy people across ages. Study information: Template switching picked up about one barcoded beta molecule for each two T cells. Broader study findings: Diversity figures based on one million T cells were deemed too low.

Together with a sample-barcoded 5' primer, a J-beta primer mix was included in a second PCR lasting roughly 6 to 12 cycles. TCRdb re-analysed the 5' RACE reads in MiXCR, keeping a single row per CDR3 protein. The sample shows roughly 1.7 million distinct CDR3 sequences, about 35% of them seen only once. The material sequenced was blood. This TCR was recovered from a woman aged 30 to 39 in good health.

The CDR3 DNA reads as TGTGCCAGCAGCCCCGGGACTAGCGGAATACACACAGATACGCAGTATTTT. It translates to CASSPGTSGIHTDTQYF. The chain is built from TRBV6-2 or TRBV6-3 and TRBJ2-3; 11 bases fit TRBD2. V dropped 6 bases and J dropped 2; count of bases not matched to a gene: 10. The CDR3 runs to 17 residues. Germline lookup yields CDR1 MNHEY and CDR2 SVGEGT.